These 19 T cell receptor beta chains were all obtained from the same sample, sequenced in a study of shared clonotypes between healthy human individuals. Profiled with immunoSEQ multiplex PCR; TCRdb holds only in-frame clones, not every one. The sample carries approximately 1,000,000 clones, 75% to 80% recorded once. The source material was memory CD4+ T cells from PBMCs. Subset of the sample: CD45RA-negative fraction. These TCRs come from a man aged 18-30 years in good health. Some clones in this sample may be carry-over from other donors' samples.

This clone is a singleton in its sample. The rearrangement uses TRBV27 and TRBJ1-1; no definite D call. V was clipped by 5 bases and J by 0 bases, with 16 bases between them. Germline CDR1 reads MNHEY; CDR2 reads SMNVEV (reference sequence). This CDR3 comprises 16 residues. CDR3 DNA: TGTGCCAGCAGTCGTTCGCCAGGTTATGTGAACACTGAAGCTTTCTTT. It is translated as CASSRSPGYVNTEAFF.

J is TRBJ2-1 and V is TRBV5-4, with 11 nucleotides matching TRBD2. Per the germline V gene, CDR1 is SGHNT and CDR2 is YYREEE (reference sequence). The V segment lost 4 bases and the J segment 4 bases; nucleotides outside the gene matches: 7. The CDR3 length is 16 residues. CDR3 nucleotide sequence: TGTGCCAGCAGCACCCCGGGACTAGCGGTTTACAATGAGCAGTTCTTC. It yields the protein CASSTPGLAVYNEQFF.

The chain has TRBV5-1 and TRBJ1-1, with TRBD1 matching 9 bases. The J segment lost 10 bases and the V segment lost 4 bases, leaving 14 bases of the junction unmatched. The germline gives CDR1 SGHRS, CDR2 YFSETQ. This CDR3 region has 15 residues. The CDR3: CASSHGDRVTLGAFF. Here the CDR3 DNA reads TGCGCCAGCAGCCATGGGGACAGGGTTACTTTGGGAGCTTTCTTT.

This chain uses TRBV7-6 with TRBJ2-1; D uncertain. Germline CDR1 is SGHVS and CDR2 is FNYEAQ. Trimming removed 2 bases at V and 0 bases at J, with 11 bases between. The CDR3 runs 16 residues. The CDR3 sequence: CASSLLWNISYNEQFF. CDR3 sequence (DNA): TGTGCCAGCAGCTTACTCTGGAATATCTCCTACAATGAGCAGTTCTTC.

A few counts support this clone. The CDR3 sequence is CASSEEPHPNQPQHF. CDR3 sequence (DNA): TGTGCCAGCAGTGAGGAACCGCACCCCAATCAGCCCCAGCATTTT. V and J are TRBV6-1 and TRBJ1-5; D is ambiguous. This CDR3 spans 15 amino acids. The germline V gene has CDR1 MNHNS and CDR2 SASEGT. The ends were cut back, 3 bases at V and 3 bases at J, with 12 bases in the middle.

There are a few counts of this clone. This sequence joins TRBV7-3 and TRBJ2-1, with TRBD2 matching over 12 bases. J gave up 9 bases and V 6 bases, and 12 bases lay outside the gene matches. CDR1 and CDR2 from the germline V gene are SGHTA and FQGTGA. The CDR3 is made up of 16 amino acids. The CDR3 nucleotides are TGTGCCAGCAGGTCTAGCGGGAGGGGTTCCGAAAGTGAGCAGTTCTTC. Translating it yields CASRSSGRGSESEQFF.

In its sample, this clone was seen once. V is TRBV5-4 and J is TRBJ2-3, with 7 nucleotides matching TRBD1. V shed 4 bases and J 2 bases; nucleotides not matched to a gene: 10. CDR1 and CDR2 (germline): SGHNT, YYREEE (reference sequence). CDR3 size: 16 residues. CDR3 sequence (DNA): TGTGCCAGCAGCCTGTTAGCCGGGACAGTCACAGATACGCAGTATTTT. Translation gives CASSLLAGTVTDTQYF.

The chain employs TRBV6-1 and TRBJ2-5; perhaps TRBD1 as D (6 bases). V was pared by 3 bases and J by 3 bases, with 8 bases between. The germline V gene has CDR1 MNHNS and CDR2 SASEGT. CDR3 size: 13 residues. CDR3 nucleotide sequence: TGTGCCAGCAGTGACAGGGACAAAGAGACCCAGTACTTC. Translation: CASSDRDKETQYF.

The CDR3 reads CAWSVRKRGVANTGELFF. Here the CDR3 DNA reads TGTGCCTGGAGTGTGAGGAAAAGGGGGGTAGCGAACACCGGGGAGCTGTTTTTT. The rearrangement uses TRBV30 and TRBJ2-2; D possibly uses TRBD1 or TRBD2 (6 bases each). Germline loops: CDR1 GTSNPN, CDR2 SVGIG (reference sequence). This CDR3 comprises 18 residues. Trimming stripped 0 bases from V and 0 bases from J, with 17 bases between.

The chain combines TRBV7-9 with TRBJ2-7, with D possibly being TRBD2 (6 bases). Trimming stripped 3 bases from V and 2 bases from J, with 11 bases between. Germline V gene lookup returns CDR1 SEHNR and CDR2 FQNEAQ (reference sequence). The CDR3 contains 14 residues. The CDR3 loop reads CASSFGGTPYEQYF. For the CDR3, the DNA is TGTGCCAGCAGCTTTGGGGGGACTCCCTACGAGCAGTACTTC.

The chain employs TRBV11-1 and TRBJ2-2, with 12 positions matching TRBD1. The CDR3 is made up of 19 amino acids. Germline-derived CDR1 and CDR2 are SGHAT and FQDESV (reference sequence). J gave up 4 bases and V 6 bases, and 15 bases lay outside the gene matches. The CDR3 DNA follows: TGTGCCAGCAGTAGCCCCCCCGGGACAGGGGGCCGGGGCACCGGGGAGCTGTTTTTT. Translation gives CASSSPPGTGGRGTGELFF. The whole variable domain, remainder taken from reference TRBV11-1 and TRBJ2-2, is EAEVAQSPRYKITEKSQAVAFWCDPISGHATLYWYRQILGQGPELLVQFQDESVVDDSQLPKDRFSAERLKGVDSTLKIQPAELGDSAMYLCASSSPPGTGGRGTGELFFGEGSRLTVL.

The chain uses TRBV30 and TRBJ1-2, with D hard to call. The V gene lost 1 base and the J gene lost 7 bases, with 4 bases spanning the gap. The length of the CDR3 is 10 residues. Germline CDR1 and CDR2: GTSNPN and SVGIG (reference sequence). The DNA of the CDR3 is TGTGCCTGGAGTGGCTTTGGCTACACCTTC. It specifies CAWSGFGYTF. The full variable domain, its missing parts supplied by reference TRBV30 and TRBJ1-2, is SQTIHQWPATLVQPVGSPLSLECTVEGTSNPNLYWYRQAAGRGLQLLFYSVGIGQISSEVPQNLSASRPQDRQFILSSKKLLLSDSGFYLCAWSGFGYTFGSGTRLTVV.

The chain links TRBV28 to TRBJ1-1; D might be TRBD1 (6 bases). The ends were cut back, 5 bases at V and 4 bases at J, with 17 bases in the middle. This CDR3 is built from 15 residues. The germline gives CDR1 MDHEN, CDR2 SYDVKM. CDR3 nucleotide sequence: TGTGCCAGCAGTCTCTACAGGGCTGTCGCCACTGAAGCTTTCTTT. Residues: CASSLYRAVATEAFF.

The chain carries TRBV6-4 and TRBJ2-7; 8 bases agree with TRBD2. Germline-derived CDR1 and CDR2 are MRHNA and SNTAGT. This CDR3 comprises 14 residues. Unmatched junction bases numbered 10, after V lost 9 bases and J lost 3 bases. CDR3 amino acids: CARGGTRRIYEQYF. CDR3 bases: TGTGCCAGAGGGGGGACTAGGAGAATCTACGAGCAGTACTTC.

The chain links TRBV27 to TRBJ1-1, with D possibly TRBD1 on 5 matching bases. Germline V gives CDR1 MNHEY, CDR2 SMNVEV (reference sequence). V gave up 5 bases and J gave up 1 base, with 14 bases separating them. The length of the CDR3 is 15 residues. The CDR3 spells CASSGAGFGNTEAFF. As DNA, the CDR3 is TGTGCCAGCAGTGGGGCAGGGTTTGGGAACACTGAAGCTTTCTTT.

The V and J genes are TRBV11-1 and TRBJ2-7; D gene unclear. The CDR3 has 14 residues. Trimming took 2 bases from V and 7 from J, leaving 15 bases between them. CDR1 SGHAT and CDR2 FQDESV come from the germline V gene (reference sequence). The CDR3 spells CASSLSQKLREQYF. CDR3 sequence (DNA): TGTGCCAGCAGCTTAAGCCAGAAACTTCGGGAGCAGTACTTC.

V gene TRBV7-3 combines with J gene TRBJ1-2; perhaps TRBD1 as D (5 bases). V lost 2 bases and J 8 bases, leaving 18 bases between the germline ends. The CDR3 is 15 residues long. Germline CDR1 and CDR2: SGHTA and FQGTGA. Here the CDR3 reads CASSLFGRPEGGYTF. The CDR3, as DNA: TGTGCCAGCAGCTTATTTGGCAGACCTGAGGGGGGCTACACCTTC.

The V call is TRBV9, the J call TRBJ2-3; 11 bases align to TRBD2. Germline V gene data show CDR1 as SGDLS and CDR2 as YYNGEE. The length of the CDR3 is 17 residues. Germline trimming cut 0 bases from V and 3 bases from J; bases unmatched to any gene: 6. CDR3 amino acids: CASSVDVAGGPTDTQYF. In DNA form, the CDR3 reads TGTGCCAGCAGCGTAGACGTAGCGGGAGGGCCAACAGATACGCAGTATTTT.

The chain combines TRBV7-9 with TRBJ1-3, with a weak D call TRBD1 (6 bases). Germline V gives CDR1 SEHNR, CDR2 FQNEAQ (reference sequence). This CDR3 has 13 amino acids. With 4 bases removed from V and 4 bases from J, the gap between germline ends came to 8 bases. The CDR3 coding sequence is TGTGCCAGCAGCTCGCAGGGGGGAAACACCATATATTTT. Translation: CASSSQGGNTIYF.